These 15 T cell receptor beta chains came from one sample sequenced in a study of blood T cell repertoires in COVID-19. The protocol was immunoSEQ multiplex PCR, while the TCRdb copy is restricted to in-frame clones and leaves out a portion. Of approximately 150,000 clones in the sample, 83% were seen once. The specimen sequenced was peripheral blood. These receptors originate from a woman older than 75 with acute or convalescent COVID-19.

V is TRBV9 and J is TRBJ2-5, with D maybe TRBD1 (5 bases). Trimming removed 0 bases at V and 4 bases at J, with 10 bases between. The CDR3 contains 14 residues. Germline CDR1 and CDR2: SGDLS and YYNGEE. The CDR3 region is CASSVDPQGETQYF. The CDR3 region has the DNA TGTGCCAGCAGCGTAGATCCCCAGGGAGAGACCCAGTACTTC.

Note on this clone: Distinct nucleotide sequences in the sample also encode this CDR3. The genes are TRBV4-3 and TRBJ2-7; maybe TRBD2 (5 bases). This CDR3 has 15 residues. CDR1 and CDR2 (germline): LGHNA, YSLEER. Trimming removed 0 bases at V and 2 bases at J, with 11 bases between. The CDR3 region has the DNA TGCGCCAGCAGCCAAGAAACGGGGAATACCTACGAGCAGTACTTC. Translated: CASSQETGNTYEQYF.

The rearrangement links TRBV9 to TRBJ1-6; no definite D call. CDR3 length equals 12 residues. Trimming took off 2 bases at V and 9 bases at J, with 6 bases between the two ends. Germline loops: CDR1 SGDLS, CDR2 YYNGEE. CDR3 sequence (DNA): TGTGCCAGCAGCGTCGAGGGTTCACCCCTCCACTTT. Translation gives CASSVEGSPLHF.

The V gene is TRBV18, the J gene TRBJ1-1; no definite D call. Germline assignment: CDR1 KGHSH and CDR2 LQKENI. V was cut by 3 bases and J by 7 bases, with 9 bases left in between. The CDR3 runs 12 residues. CDR3 sequence (DNA): TGTGCCAGCTCACCCGCGGCCCTTGAAGCTTTCTTT. It encodes CASSPAALEAFF.

This clone was found a few times. The V gene is TRBV5-4, the J gene TRBJ1-6, with 12 bases lining up with TRBD1. V gave up 4 bases and J gave up 5 bases; unmatched junction bases: 4. The CDR3 is made up of 16 amino acids. The germline V gene has CDR1 SGHNT and CDR2 YYREEE (reference sequence). As DNA, the CDR3 is TGTGCCAGCAGCAGGGGACAGGGGGCCAATAATTCACCCCTCCACTTT. Amino acids: CASSRGQGANNSPLHF.

The rearrangement links TRBV4-1 to TRBJ2-7; the match to TRBD2 covers 8 bases. V shed 4 bases, J shed 0 bases, and the junction held 8 bases outside the gene matches. Germline V gene lookup returns CDR1 MGHRA and CDR2 YSYEKL. The CDR3 extends over 16 amino acids. DNA of the CDR3: TGCGCCAGCAGCCTCCAGACCGGGACTAGCTCCTACGAGCAGTACTTC. Translation gives CASSLQTGTSSYEQYF.

This clone has a single count. The V and J genes are TRBV5-5 and TRBJ1-1; D gene uncertain. Germline assignment: CDR1 SGHKS and CDR2 YYEKEE (reference sequence). This CDR3 has 12 residues. V was cut by 4 bases and J by 11 bases, with 15 bases left in between. For the CDR3, the DNA is TGTGCCAGCAGCCCTGGGCCCGACGTGGCTTTCTTT. Translation gives CASSPGPDVAFF.

CDR3 in DNA: TGTGCCAGTAGTAATGGGGGCGCATCGTCCACTGAAGCTTTCTTT. Its translation is CASSNGGASSTEAFF. The V and J genes are TRBV19 and TRBJ1-1; D is possibly TRBD1 (6 bases). Germline V gives CDR1 LNHDA, CDR2 SQIVND (reference sequence). The CDR3 is 15 residues long. V lost 4 bases to trimming and J lost 4 bases, with 16 bases between them.

This clone was seen a single time. This chain links TRBV18 with TRBJ1-5; D unresolved. With 5 bases removed from V and 1 base from J, the gap between germline ends came to 9 bases. This CDR3 comprises 14 residues. The germline V gene has CDR1 KGHSH and CDR2 LQKENI. For the CDR3, the DNA is TGTGCCAGCTCATCCACAGAAAGCAATCAGCCCCAGCATTTT. Translated: CASSSTESNQPQHF.

This rearrangement joins TRBV5-6 to TRBJ2-7; 10 nucleotides match TRBD2. CDR1 is SGHDT and CDR2 is YYEEEE in the germline V gene. The CDR3 has 15 amino acids. V shed 4 bases and J 7 bases; nucleotides not matched to a gene: 11. CDR3 nucleotides: TGTGCCAGCAGCACCCGGGCTAGCGGGAGCCGGGAGCAGTACTTC. Translated: CASSTRASGSREQYF.

This chain joins TRBV5-1 and TRBJ2-1; D is ambiguous. The CDR3 loop spans 14 amino acids. Trimming took 2 bases from V and 4 from J, leaving 10 bases between them. Germline CDR1 and CDR2: SGHRS and YFSETQ. CDR3 coding DNA: TGCGCCAGCAGCTTCGAGAACCAATACAATGAGCAGTTCTTC. Protein product: CASSFENQYNEQFF.

This chain links TRBV6-5 with TRBJ1-1; no reliable D call. This CDR3 comprises 15 residues. V was cut by 8 bases and J by 3 bases, with 19 bases left in between. CDR1 is MNHEY and CDR2 is SVGAGI in the germline V gene. This CDR3 reads CASGPRRAVYTEAFF. The CDR3 coding sequence is TGTGCCAGCGGTCCGAGGAGGGCGGTTTACACTGAAGCTTTCTTT.

The chain couples TRBV19 to TRBJ1-5, with 11 bases matching TRBD1. Germline assignment: CDR1 LNHDA and CDR2 SQIVND (reference sequence). The V and J ends lost 4 bases and 6 bases, in that order; junction bases with no gene match: 14. The CDR3 consists of 18 residues. CDR3 DNA: TGTGCCAGTAGTAACCCAACAAAGGACAGGGGGCGTTCTCAGCCCCAGCATTTT. Amino acids: CASSNPTKDRGRSQPQHF.

The chain uses TRBV19 and TRBJ1-5; D possibly corresponds to TRBD1 (6 bases). CDR3 size: 14 residues. CDR1 is LNHDA and CDR2 is SQIVND in the germline V gene (reference sequence). The V and J ends lost 7 bases and 7 bases respectively, with 17 bases between them. CDR3 protein: CASKGQQRGQPQHF. Here the CDR3 DNA reads TGTGCCAGTAAGGGCCAACAGAGGGGGCAGCCCCAGCATTTT.

The chain combines TRBV7-2 with TRBJ1-2; TRBD1 agrees at 9 bases. With 1 base clipped from V and 8 bases from J, the junction kept 11 bases outside the gene matches. The CDR3 has 16 amino acids. Germline V gene sequence: CDR1 SGHTA, CDR2 FQGNSA. DNA for the CDR3: TGTGCCAGCAGCTTAGACGTACAGGGGGCAACAGGCGGCTACACCTTC. Protein: CASSLDVQGATGGYTF.